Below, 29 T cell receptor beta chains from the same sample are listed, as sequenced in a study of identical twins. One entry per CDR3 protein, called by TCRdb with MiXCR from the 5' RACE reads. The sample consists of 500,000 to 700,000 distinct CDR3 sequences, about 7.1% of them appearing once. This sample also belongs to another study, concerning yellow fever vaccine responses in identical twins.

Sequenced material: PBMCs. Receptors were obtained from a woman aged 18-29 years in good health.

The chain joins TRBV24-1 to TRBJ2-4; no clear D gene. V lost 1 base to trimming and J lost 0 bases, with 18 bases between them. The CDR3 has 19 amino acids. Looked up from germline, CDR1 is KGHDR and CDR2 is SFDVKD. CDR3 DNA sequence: TGTGCCACCAGTGATTTTTTCGCGCAGAACGGGCTAGCCAAAAACATTCAGTACTTC. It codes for CATSDFFAQNGLAKNIQYF.

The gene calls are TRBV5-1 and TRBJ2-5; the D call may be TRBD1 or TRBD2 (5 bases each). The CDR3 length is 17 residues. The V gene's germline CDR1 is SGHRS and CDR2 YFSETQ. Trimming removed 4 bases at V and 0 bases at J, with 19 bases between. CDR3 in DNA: TGCGCCAGCAGCACCTGGGACGGATGGTATGACCAAGAGACCCAGTACTTC. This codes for CASSTWDGWYDQETQYF.

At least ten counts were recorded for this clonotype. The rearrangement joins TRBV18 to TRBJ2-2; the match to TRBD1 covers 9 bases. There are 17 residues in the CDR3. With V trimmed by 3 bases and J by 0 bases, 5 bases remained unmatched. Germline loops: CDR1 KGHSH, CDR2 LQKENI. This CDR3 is CASSPRTGVANTGELFF. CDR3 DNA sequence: TGTGCCAGCTCACCTCGGACAGGGGTAGCGAACACCGGGGAGCTGTTTTTT. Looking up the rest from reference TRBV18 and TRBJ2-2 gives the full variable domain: NAGVMQNPRHLVRRRGQEARLRCSPMKGHSHVYWYRQLPEEGLKFMVYLQKENIIDESGMPKERFSAEFPKEGPSILRIQQVVRGDSAAYFCASSPRTGVANTGELFFGEGSRLTVL.

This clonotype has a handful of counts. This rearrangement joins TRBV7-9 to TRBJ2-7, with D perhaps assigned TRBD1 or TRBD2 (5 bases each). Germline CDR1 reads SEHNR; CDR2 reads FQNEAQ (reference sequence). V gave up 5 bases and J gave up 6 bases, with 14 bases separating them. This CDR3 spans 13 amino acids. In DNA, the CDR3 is TGTGCCAGCAGCCCGCGAGGGCAGGGCGAGCAGTACTTC. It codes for CASSPRGQGEQYF.

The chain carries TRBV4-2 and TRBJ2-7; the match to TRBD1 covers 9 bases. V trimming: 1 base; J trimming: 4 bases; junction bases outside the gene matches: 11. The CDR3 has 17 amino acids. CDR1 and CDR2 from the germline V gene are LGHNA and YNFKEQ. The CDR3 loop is CASSQVGTGSKPYEQYF. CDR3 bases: TGTGCCAGCAGCCAAGTCGGGACAGGGAGCAAGCCGTACGAGCAGTACTTC.

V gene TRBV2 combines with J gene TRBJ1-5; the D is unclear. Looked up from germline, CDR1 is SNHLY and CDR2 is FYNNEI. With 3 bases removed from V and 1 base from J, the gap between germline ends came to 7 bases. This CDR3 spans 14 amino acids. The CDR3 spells CASSDGTSNQPQHF. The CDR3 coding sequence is TGTGCCAGCAGTGATGGTACCAGCAATCAGCCCCAGCATTTT. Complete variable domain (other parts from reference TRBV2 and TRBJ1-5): EPEVTQTPSHQVTQMGQEVILRCVPISNHLYFYWYRQILGQKVEFLVSFYNNEISEKSEIFDDQFSVERPDGSNFTLKIRSTKLEDSAMYFCASSDGTSNQPQHFGDGTRLSIL.

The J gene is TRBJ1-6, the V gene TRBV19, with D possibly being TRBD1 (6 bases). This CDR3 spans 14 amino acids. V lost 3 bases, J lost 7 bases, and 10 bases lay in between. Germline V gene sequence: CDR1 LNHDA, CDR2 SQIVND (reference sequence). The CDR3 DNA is TGTGCCAGTAGTATCCCGGACAGCAATTCACCCCTCCACTTT. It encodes CASSIPDSNSPLHF.

The CDR3 DNA reads TGTGCCATCAACGAGGGAGACAGGGGGCCCAACGAGCAGTACTTC. This codes for CAINEGDRGPNEQYF. The chain has TRBV10-3 and TRBJ2-7; TRBD1 matches 10 bases. Looked up from germline, CDR1 is ENHRY and CDR2 is SYGVKD. The CDR3 has 15 residues. After removal of 7 bases from V and 5 bases from J, the junction contained 11 bases not matched to a gene.

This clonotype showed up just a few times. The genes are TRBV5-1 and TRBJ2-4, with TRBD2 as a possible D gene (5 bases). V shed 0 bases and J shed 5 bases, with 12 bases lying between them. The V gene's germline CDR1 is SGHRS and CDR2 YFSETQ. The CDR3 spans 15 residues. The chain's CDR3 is CASSLEFSGENIQYF. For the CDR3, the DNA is TGCGCCAGCAGCTTGGAGTTCAGCGGAGAAAACATTCAGTACTTC.

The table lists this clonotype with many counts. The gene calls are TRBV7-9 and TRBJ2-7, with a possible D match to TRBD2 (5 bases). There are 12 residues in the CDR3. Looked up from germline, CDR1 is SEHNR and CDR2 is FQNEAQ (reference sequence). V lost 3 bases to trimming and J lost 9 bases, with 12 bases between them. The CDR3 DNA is TGTGCCAGCAGCTTTAAGAGGGAAGGGCAGTACGTC. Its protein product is CASSFKREGQYV.

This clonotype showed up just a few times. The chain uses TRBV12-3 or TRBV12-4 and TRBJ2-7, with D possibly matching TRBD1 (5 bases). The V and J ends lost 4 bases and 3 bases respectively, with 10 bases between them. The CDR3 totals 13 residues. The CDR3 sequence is CASSSGYGYEQYF. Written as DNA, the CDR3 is TGTGCCAGCAGTTCAGGGTACGGCTACGAGCAGTACTTC.

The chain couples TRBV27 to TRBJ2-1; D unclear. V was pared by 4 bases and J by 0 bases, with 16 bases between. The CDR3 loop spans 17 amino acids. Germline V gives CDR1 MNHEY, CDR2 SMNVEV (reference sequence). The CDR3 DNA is TGTGCCAGCAGTTCCCTGGACGTAGCTCGCTCCTACAATGAGCAGTTCTTC. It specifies CASSSLDVARSYNEQFF.

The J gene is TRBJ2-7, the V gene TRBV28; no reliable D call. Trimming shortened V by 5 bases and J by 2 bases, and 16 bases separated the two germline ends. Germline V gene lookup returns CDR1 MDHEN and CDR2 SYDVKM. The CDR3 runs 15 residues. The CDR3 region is CASSHSGDRTYEQYF. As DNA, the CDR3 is TGTGCCAGCAGTCATAGTGGGGATCGGACCTACGAGCAGTACTTC.

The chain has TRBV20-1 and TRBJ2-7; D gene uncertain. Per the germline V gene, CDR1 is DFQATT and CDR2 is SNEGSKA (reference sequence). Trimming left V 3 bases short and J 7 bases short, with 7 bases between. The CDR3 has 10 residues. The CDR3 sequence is CSASDDEQYF. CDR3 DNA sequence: TGCAGTGCTAGCGATGATGAGCAGTACTTC.

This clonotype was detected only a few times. CDR3 amino acids: CASTRGLAGGSETQYF. For the CDR3, the DNA is TGTGCCAGCACCCGTGGGCTAGCGGGGGGATCAGAGACCCAGTACTTC. The chain is built from TRBV12-3 or TRBV12-4 and TRBJ2-5, with TRBD2 identical over 11 bases. CDR3 length: 16 amino acids. V lost 7 bases and J lost 4; bases outside the gene matches: 11.

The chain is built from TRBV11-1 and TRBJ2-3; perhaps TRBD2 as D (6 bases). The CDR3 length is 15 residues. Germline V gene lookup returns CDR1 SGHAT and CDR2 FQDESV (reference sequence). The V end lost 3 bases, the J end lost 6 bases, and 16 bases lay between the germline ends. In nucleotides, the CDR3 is TGTGCCAGCAGCTTCGGGGCGGGGTCGTCGGATACGCAGTATTTT. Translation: CASSFGAGSSDTQYF.

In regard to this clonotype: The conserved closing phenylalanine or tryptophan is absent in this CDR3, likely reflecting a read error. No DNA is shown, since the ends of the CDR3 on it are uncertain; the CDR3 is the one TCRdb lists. CDR3 amino acids: CASSRDWWQI. The rearrangement uses TRBV6-4 and TRBJ1-2; whether TRBD1, the table's D call, matches the DNA was not checked. From germline, CDR1 is MRHNA and CDR2 SNTAGT. The CDR3 length equals 10 residues, ends included.

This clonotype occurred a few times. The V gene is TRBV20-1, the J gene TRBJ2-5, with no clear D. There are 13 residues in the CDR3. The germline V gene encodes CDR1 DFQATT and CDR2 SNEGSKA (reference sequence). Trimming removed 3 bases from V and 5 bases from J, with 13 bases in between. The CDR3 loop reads CSASYRKRETQYF. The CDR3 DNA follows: TGCAGTGCTAGTTATAGGAAAAGGGAGACCCAGTACTTC.

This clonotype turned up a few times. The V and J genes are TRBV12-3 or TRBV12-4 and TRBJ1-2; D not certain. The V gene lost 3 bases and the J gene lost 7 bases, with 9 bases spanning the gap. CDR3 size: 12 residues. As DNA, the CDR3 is TGTGCCAGCAGTTTGAGGAGGGCTGGCTACACCTTC. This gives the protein CASSLRRAGYTF.

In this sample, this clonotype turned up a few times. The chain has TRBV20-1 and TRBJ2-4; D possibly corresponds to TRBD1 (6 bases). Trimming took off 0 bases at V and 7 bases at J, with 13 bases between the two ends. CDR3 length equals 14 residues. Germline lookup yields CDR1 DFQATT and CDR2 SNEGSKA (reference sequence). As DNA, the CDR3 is TGCAGTGCTAGAGACAGGGCAGGGGAGAACATTCAGTACTTC. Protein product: CSARDRAGENIQYF.

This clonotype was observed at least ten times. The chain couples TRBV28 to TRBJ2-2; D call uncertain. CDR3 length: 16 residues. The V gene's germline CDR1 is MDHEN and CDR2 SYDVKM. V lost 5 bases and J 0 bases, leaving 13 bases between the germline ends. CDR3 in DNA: TGTGCCAGCAGTCGGCCGAAGATCGCGAACACCGGGGAGCTGTTTTTT. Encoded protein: CASSRPKIANTGELFF.

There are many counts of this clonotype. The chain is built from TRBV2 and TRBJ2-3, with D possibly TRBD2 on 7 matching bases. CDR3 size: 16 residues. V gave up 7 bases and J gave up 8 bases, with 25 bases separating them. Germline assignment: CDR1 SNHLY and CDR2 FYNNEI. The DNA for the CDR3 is TGTGCCAGCACTTTGCTAGCGGATGAGGGGGGATCTACGCAGTATTTT. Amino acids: CASTLLADEGGSTQYF. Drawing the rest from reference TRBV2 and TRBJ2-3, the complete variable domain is EPEVTQTPSHQVTQMGQEVILRCVPISNHLYFYWYRQILGQKVEFLVSFYNNEISEKSEIFDDQFSVERPDGSNFTLKIRSTKLEDSAMYFCASTLLADEGGSTQYFGPGTRLTVL.

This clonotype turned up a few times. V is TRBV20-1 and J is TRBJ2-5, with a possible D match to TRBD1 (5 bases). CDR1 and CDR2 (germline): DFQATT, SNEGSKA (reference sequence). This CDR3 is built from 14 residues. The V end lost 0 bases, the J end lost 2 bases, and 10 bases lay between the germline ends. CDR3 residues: CSARDPHRQETQYF. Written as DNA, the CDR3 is TGCAGTGCTAGAGATCCCCACAGGCAAGAGACCCAGTACTTC.

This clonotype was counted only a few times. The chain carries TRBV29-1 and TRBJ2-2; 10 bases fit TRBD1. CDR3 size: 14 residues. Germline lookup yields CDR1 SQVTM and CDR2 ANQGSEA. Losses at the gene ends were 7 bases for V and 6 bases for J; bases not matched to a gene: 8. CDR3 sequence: CSGKTGGPSGELFF. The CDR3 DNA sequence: TGCAGCGGAAAGACAGGGGGCCCGTCCGGGGAGCTGTTTTTT.

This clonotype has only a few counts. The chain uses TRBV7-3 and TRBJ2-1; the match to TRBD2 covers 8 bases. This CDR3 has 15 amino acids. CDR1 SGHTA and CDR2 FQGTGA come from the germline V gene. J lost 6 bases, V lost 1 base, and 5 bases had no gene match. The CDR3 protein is CASSLSRLAGNEQFF. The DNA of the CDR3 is TGTGCCAGCAGCTTAAGTCGGCTAGCGGGCAATGAGCAGTTCTTC.

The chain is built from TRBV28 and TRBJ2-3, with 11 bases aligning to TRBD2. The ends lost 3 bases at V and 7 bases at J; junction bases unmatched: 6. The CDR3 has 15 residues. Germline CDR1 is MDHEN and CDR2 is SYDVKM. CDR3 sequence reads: CASSFPGLAENTQYF. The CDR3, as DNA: TGTGCCAGCAGTTTTCCGGGACTAGCGGAAAATACGCAGTATTTT.

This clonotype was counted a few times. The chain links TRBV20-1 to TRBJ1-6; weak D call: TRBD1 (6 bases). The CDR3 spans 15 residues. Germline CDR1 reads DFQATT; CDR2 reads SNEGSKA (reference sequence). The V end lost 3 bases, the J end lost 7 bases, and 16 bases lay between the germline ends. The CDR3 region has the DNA TGCAGTGCTAGCCCTACCGGGACATTAAATTCACCCCTCCACTTT. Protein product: CSASPTGTLNSPLHF.

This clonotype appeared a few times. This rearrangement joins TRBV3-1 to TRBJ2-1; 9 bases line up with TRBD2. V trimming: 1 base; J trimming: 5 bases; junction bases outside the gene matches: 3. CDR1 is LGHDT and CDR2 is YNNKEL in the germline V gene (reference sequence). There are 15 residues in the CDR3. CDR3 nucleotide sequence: TGTGCCAGCAGCCAAGCCCAGCGGGGGGACAATGAGCAGTTCTTC. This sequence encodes CASSQAQRGDNEQFF.

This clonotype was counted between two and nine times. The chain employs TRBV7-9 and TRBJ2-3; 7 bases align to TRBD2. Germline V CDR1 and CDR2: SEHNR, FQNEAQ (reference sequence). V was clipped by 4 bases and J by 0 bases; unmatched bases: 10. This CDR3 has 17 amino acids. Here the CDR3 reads CASSSHWWEGSTDTQYF. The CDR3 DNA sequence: TGTGCCAGCAGCTCCCACTGGTGGGAGGGGAGCACAGATACGCAGTATTTT.